This TCR beta chain is drawn from a study of cytomegalovirus exposure and HLA in healthy donors. Study results and limitations: Per published reports, the classifier diagnosed cytomegalovirus status with high specificity and sensitivity. The majority of TCR sequences were rare, yet some public TCRs appeared in many donors. Later genetic work tied a missense DCLRE1C variant to beta-chain V and J trimming. When a later analysis was performed, an Asian-associated ancestry cluster reportedly had fewer N-insertions than the approximately 690-donor mean.

The study ran its PCR with 60 Vbeta and 13 Jbeta primers. Some clones are missing from TCRdb's copy, which holds only in-frame ones; the method was immunoSEQ multiplex PCR. The sample carries some 150,000 clones, approximately 80% recorded once. Comments on this clone: The antigen is not known.

This CDR3 has 13 residues. Per germline, CDR1 LNHDA and CDR2 SQIVND (reference sequence). Trimming shortened V by 2 bases and J by 7 bases, and 9 bases separated the two germline ends. The TCR comes from a man aged 30 to 39 in good health and CMV-seropositive. The V and J genes are TRBV19 and TRBJ2-1, with D hard to call. Sample: PBMCs. This CDR3 is CASSITKQNEQFF. CDR3 DNA: TGTGCCAGTAGTATAACTAAGCAAAATGAGCAGTTCTTC.